This TCR beta chain appears in the sequencing data of a study of tumor-infiltrating lymphocytes in primary liver carcinoma. Study-wide points: Less overlap was seen in tumor-adjacent and tumor-blood pairs than in tumor region pairs.

For blood RNA, unsorted whole blood served as the source, and germline DNA was extracted too. With regard to this clonotype: What it binds is unknown.

The template, approximately 500 ng total RNA, yielded TCR beta cDNA made with a constant-region primer. ARM-PCR was slightly modified, and three nested multiplex PCR rounds with it gave rise to the TCR beta libraries. Two initial PCR rounds of approximately 10 cycles each paired TRBV1-TRBV30 forward primers with a C-beta reverse primer. TCRdb re-called the multiplex PCR reads through MiXCR, storing one row per CDR3 protein. The sample has about 310,000 distinct CDR3 sequences; nearly 60% are singletons. The junction had 8 bases not matched to a gene; V was cut back by 2 bases and J by 3 bases. In germline, CDR1 is SGHNT, CDR2 YYREEE (reference sequence). This CDR3 contains 15 residues.

The TCR was taken from a woman aged 25 to 39 with primary liver carcinoma and hepatitis B virus infection. The specimen was peripheral blood. The rearrangement joins TRBV5-4 to TRBJ2-7, with 7 bases aligning to TRBD2. CDR3 loop: CASSLDRWEGYEQYF. The CDR3 region has the DNA TGTGCCAGCAGCTTAGACCGCTGGGAGGGCTACGAGCAGTACTTC. The full variable domain, in which reference TRBV5-4 and TRBJ2-7 provide the parts outside the CDR3, is ETGVTQSPTHLIKTRGQQVTLRCSSQSGHNTVSWYQQALGQGPQFIFQYYREEENGRGNFPPRFSGLQFPNYSSELNVNALELDDSALYLCASSLDRWEGYEQYFGPGTRLTVT.